These T cell receptor beta chains were read from a single sample in a study of beta chain features in type 1 diabetes. Measured with immunoSEQ multiplex PCR; TCRdb has only the in-frame clones, and not every one. The profile covers about 400,000 clones, with 10% to 15% appearing a single time and 0.017% taken by the ten largest. The sample taken for sequencing was naive CD4+ T cells from blood. The receptors derive from a man aged 18 to 29 in good health. Both conserved end residues are part of each CDR3.

j_gene,v_gene,CDR3aa
TRBJ1-2,TRBV9,CASSSRHGGYTF
TRBJ1-1,TRBV30,CAWSPLGTGDTEAFF
TRBJ1-3,TRBV5-4,CASRRQDGNTIYF
TRBJ2-3,TRBV28,CANLDRNTDTQYF
TRBJ2-7,TRBV5-5,CASSLNNRGAYEQYF
TRBJ1-3,TRBV4-2,CASSQDRIFSGNTIYF
TRBJ2-5,TRBV5-1,CASSFDRVGETQYF
TRBJ2-1,TRBV23-1,CASSQWTARTYNEQFF
TRBJ2-7,TRBV10-3,CAISAGSYEQYF
TRBJ2-7,TRBV9,CASSVTPGGMSYEQYF
TRBJ2-5,TRBV18,CASSPQLDSKETQYF
TRBJ2-5,TRBV7-3,CASSLAAGDGETQYF
TRBJ2-1,TRBV7-3,CASSPPPGSYNEQFF
TRBJ2-2,TRBV2,CASKVDRGPGELFF
TRBJ1-4,TRBV29-1,CSVRTGTNEKLFF
TRBJ2-7,TRBV2,CASSGQITYEQYF
TRBJ1-5,TRBV30,CAWTTGGRVNQPQHF
TRBJ1-2,TRBV20-1,CSAVRGSGYTF
TRBJ2-7,TRBV28,CASSLPQSPEQYF
TRBJ1-6,TRBV4-3,CASSQLSGTHNSPLHF
TRBJ2-5,TRBV27,CASGTRQGRQETQYF
TRBJ2-3,TRBV9,CASSVGQGVFTDTQYF
TRBJ2-3,TRBV7-2,CASSYRQPNTDTQYF
TRBJ2-5,TRBV7-9,CASSFTTGLGGETQYF
TRBJ2-7,TRBV28,CASSPGQGRYEQYF
TRBJ1-1,TRBV18,CASSPRWFGQGGTEAFF
TRBJ2-5,TRBV5-1,CASSSPPGSQETQYF
TRBJ2-7,TRBV15,CATSRGHSYEQYF
TRBJ2-5,TRBV20-1,CSALVETQYF
TRBJ2-7,TRBV30,CAWSTGTLDEQYF
TRBJ1-2,TRBV28,CASSGGQTPRGLYGYTF
TRBJ1-3,TRBV18,CASSPGGSTDNSGNTIYF
TRBJ2-2,TRBV9,CASSVSGWGPGELFF
TRBJ1-1,TRBV6-6,CASSSGQGSEAFF
TRBJ1-3,TRBV29-1,CSFTRGSSGNTIYF
TRBJ2-7,TRBV9,CASSVGLGYEQYF
TRBJ2-7,TRBV28,CASRAGGGPYEQYF
TRBJ1-6,TRBV7-9,CASSLLSVRGRGYNSPLHF
TRBJ2-5,TRBV7-3,CASSSGTSGKETQYF
TRBJ1-2,TRBV20-1,CSVPVVWTF
TRBJ2-3,TRBV18,CASSRGQGARGTDTQYF
TRBJ2-1,TRBV19,CASSPRTGGSYNEQFF
TRBJ1-4,TRBV29-1,CSAEIGGGHEKLFF
TRBJ1-1,TRBV25-1,CASGGGPEAFF
TRBJ2-5,TRBV9,CASSLVAWAGGIRETQYF
TRBJ2-1,TRBV28,CASSRRNEQFF
TRBJ2-3,TRBV5-1,CASSPGELATDTQYF
TRBJ2-5,TRBV6-6,CASRGTTQETQYF
TRBJ2-7,TRBV28,CASINPRTRYEQYF
TRBJ1-2,TRBV6-5,CASSSGNYGYTF
TRBJ2-7,TRBV28,CASSFLRDEQYF
TRBJ2-7,TRBV18,CASSLGRGTTEQYF